This TCR beta chain comes out of a study of breast tumors, draining lymph nodes, adjacent tissues. TCRdb passed the multiplex PCR reads through MiXCR, listing each CDR3 protein once. The table lists 15,000 or so distinct CDR3 sequences, roughly 48% of them singletons. At least ten counts were recorded for this clonotype. Germline and junction disagree at one end, which may indicate a read error. Germline loops: CDR1 MNHEY, CDR2 SVGAGI. The CDR3 extends over 15 amino acids. This receptor was taken from a female donor with breast cancer. Some clones in this sample may be carry-over from other donors' samples. This chain joins TRBV6-5 and TRBJ2-7, with D hard to call. The material sequenced was tumor-adjacent breast tissue. The CDR3 region is CASSHSLTKPYEQYF. The CDR3 coding sequence is TGTGCCAGCAGTCACTCGTTAACTAAACCCTACGAGCAGTACTTC.